This is a list of T cell receptor beta chains from one sample in a study of OX40 agonist ivuxolimab in advanced cancers. The repertoire was sequenced with immunoSEQ multiplex PCR; TCRdb's copy has only in-frame clones and lacks some. The sample has some 75,000 clones, more than 75% seen once. This specimen was CD4+ or CD8+ T cells sorted from blood, taken in a trial of the OX40 agonist ivuxolimab. The receptors were gathered from an adult with an advanced solid tumor such as melanoma, head and neck, liver or kidney cancer. Both conserved end residues are part of each CDR3. D genes are given only for firm matches. Size is stated for part of the rows, as once, few or many counts, or as a class when the clone is expanded.

abundance,j_gene,v_gene,d_gene,CDR3nt,CDR3aa
.,TRBJ2-1,TRBV5-1,TRBD1,TGCGCCAGCAGCCTGGGGGGACAGGGGCAGTTCTTC,CASSLGGQGQFF
once,TRBJ1-5,TRBV6-1,TRBD1,TGTGCCAGCGGACGGCCCGGACAGGGGGGTCAGCCCCAGCATTTT,CASGRPGQGGQPQHF
.,TRBJ1-1,TRBV29-1,.,TGCAGCGGGAGGGGTGGGGGGCTGTCTGAAGCTTTCTTT,CSGRGGGLSEAFF
.,TRBJ1-1,TRBV5-1,.,TGCGCCAGCAGCTCCGGAACCCGGGGCACTGAAGCTTTCTTT,CASSSGTRGTEAFF
.,TRBJ1-3,TRBV5-1,.,TGCGCCAGCAGCCCGGGGGGCTCTGGAAACACCATATATTTT,CASSPGGSGNTIYF
.,TRBJ1-1,TRBV28,.,TGTGCCAGCAGTTCCCCCCGCGGAGTAGCGGACACTGAAGCTTTCTTT,CASSSPRGVADTEAFF
.,TRBJ2-1,TRBV7-2,.,TGTGCCAGCAGCCTAGCCGGTGAGCAGTTCTTC,CASSLAGEQFF
.,TRBJ1-3,TRBV21-1,.,TGTGCCAGCAGCAAAGTGTTTGGGACAGCGAGCTCTGGAAACACCATATATTTT,CASSKVFGTASSGNTIYF
.,TRBJ1-1,TRBV6-5,.,TGTGCCGCCACCTCTACAACAGGGTGGGCTTTCTTT,CAATSTTGWAFF
.,TRBJ1-5,TRBV5-1,TRBD1,TGCGCCAGCAGCTTGGGGGACAGGGTAGGGCAGCCCCAGCATTTT,CASSLGDRVGQPQHF
.,TRBJ2-1,TRBV9,.,TGTGCCAGCGGACAGTTTTCCTACAATGAGCAGTTCTTC,CASGQFSYNEQFF
.,TRBJ1-2,TRBV4-2,.,TGTGCCAGCAGCCAAGCAGCAGGAACAGAATATCTCCTGTATGGCTACACCTTC,CASSQAAGTEYLLYGYTF
.,TRBJ1-1,TRBV10-3,TRBD1,TGTGCCATCACCGGTTCCCGACAGGGTGCTAACACTGAAGCTTTCTTT,CAITGSRQGANTEAFF
.,TRBJ2-7,TRBV28,.,TGTGCCAGCAGTTTAGGTGGGGAACCCTACGAGCAGTACTTC,CASSLGGEPYEQYF
few,TRBJ1-6,TRBV11-2,.,TGTGCCAGCATGTTGTCGGGAGCTAATTCACCCCTCCACTTT,CASMLSGANSPLHF
once,TRBJ1-5,TRBV4-2,.,TGTGCCAGCAGCAAAGGGCAAGGTTATAGCAATCAGCCCCAGCATTTT,CASSKGQGYSNQPQHF
.,TRBJ2-1,TRBV7-6,.,TGTGCCAGCAGCTTGAACAGCGGACCCTACAATGAGCAGTTCTTC,CASSLNSGPYNEQFF
few,TRBJ1-2,TRBV28,.,TGTGCCAGCAGTTCGCCCTCAGGGGCAGCTGGCTACACCTTC,CASSSPSGAAGYTF
.,TRBJ2-3,TRBV7-2,.,TGTGCCAGCAGCCTTCCGACAGCTGCGCGTTCAGATACGCAGTATTTT,CASSLPTAARSDTQYF
.,TRBJ2-5,TRBV4-2,.,TGTGCCAGCAGCCAAGTCGGCCCGGGCACTATACAAGAGACCCAGTACTTC,CASSQVGPGTIQETQYF
.,TRBJ1-1,TRBV30,TRBD1,TGTGCCTGGAAACCGGGACAGAGGGGTGAAGCTTTCTTT,CAWKPGQRGEAFF
.,TRBJ2-1,TRBV30,.,TGTGCCTGGAGTGTGGGCCAGGTGATATACAATGAGCAGTTCTTC,CAWSVGQVIYNEQFF
few,TRBJ1-3,TRBV19,.,TGTGCCAGTAGTATAGGCTACGCCGTTTGGAGCGCTGGAAACACCATATATTTT,CASSIGYAVWSAGNTIYF
.,TRBJ2-5,TRBV5-4,TRBD1,TGTGCCAGCAGCTCACCTCAGGGGGCGCAAGAGACCCAGTACTTC,CASSSPQGAQETQYF
.,TRBJ2-5,TRBV9,.,TGTGCCAGCAGCGTAAACAGGGGAGGGCAAGAGACCCAGTACTTC,CASSVNRGGQETQYF
.,TRBJ2-1,TRBV9,TRBD2,TGTGCCAGCAGCGTAGCCGCAGCGCCGGCTAGGGGCGGGGGGTGGAATGAGCAGTTCTTC,CASSVAAAPARGGGWNEQFF
.,TRBJ2-1,TRBV10-1,TRBD1,TGCGCCAGCAGTGAGTCGGCAGGGGGCAATGAGCAGTTCTTC,CASSESAGGNEQFF
.,TRBJ1-2,TRBV5-6,.,TGTGCCAGCAGTCTCGGACGTCAAGCATATGGCTACACCTTC,CASSLGRQAYGYTF
.,TRBJ2-5,TRBV5-4,.,TGTGCCAGCAGCTTTGTGGGGGAGACCCAGTACTTC,CASSFVGETQYF
.,TRBJ2-1,TRBV30,TRBD2,TGTGCCTGGATTAGCGGGGGCCACAATGAGCAGTTCTTC,CAWISGGHNEQFF
.,TRBJ1-5,TRBV18,.,TGCGCCAGCTCACTTGGAGGGGAGTCCAATCAGCCCCAGCATTTT,CASSLGGESNQPQHF
.,TRBJ1-6,TRBV27,.,TGTGCCAGCAGTTCGAGGGTGTCCTATAATTCACCCCTCCACTTT,CASSSRVSYNSPLHF
.,TRBJ1-1,TRBV6-1,.,TGTGCCAGCAGGGAAGACAAGGGGGCTTTCTTT,CASREDKGAFF
.,TRBJ1-1,TRBV4-3,.,TGCGCCAGCAGCCAAGACAGTGAAGCTTTCTTT,CASSQDSEAFF
.,TRBJ2-2,TRBV10-1,.,TGCGCCAGCAGTGAGTCGTGGCAGGGGTTCTCCGGGGAGCTGTTTTTT,CASSESWQGFSGELFF
.,TRBJ2-5,TRBV5-1,.,TGCGCCAGCAGCCTGGACATGGGCGTTAGAGAGACCCAGTACTTC,CASSLDMGVRETQYF
.,TRBJ1-1,TRBV2,.,TGTGCCAGCAGAAACGATAGGATGAACACTGAAGCTTTCTTT,CASRNDRMNTEAFF
.,TRBJ2-2,TRBV4-3,TRBD2,TGCGCCAGCAGCCACCGCGGGGGTGGCACCGGGGAGCTGTTTTTT,CASSHRGGGTGELFF
.,TRBJ1-4,TRBV5-6,.,TGTGCCAGCAGCTCGGTGGACAGACTTAATGAAAAACTGTTTTTT,CASSSVDRLNEKLFF
.,TRBJ1-2,TRBV28,TRBD1,TGTGCCAGCAGTTCGGGACAGGGCGGTGGCTACACCTTC,CASSSGQGGGYTF
.,TRBJ1-1,TRBV2,.,TGTGCCAGCAGGGAAACCGGACAGCAGAACACTGAAGCTTTCTTT,CASRETGQQNTEAFF
.,TRBJ2-6,TRBV7-3,.,TGTGCCAGCAGCCACTCTGGGGCCAACGTCCTGACTTTC,CASSHSGANVLTF
.,TRBJ2-2,TRBV5-1,.,TGCGCCAGCAGCTTGGGGTGGCAGGCCGGGGAGCTGTTTTTT,CASSLGWQAGELFF
.,TRBJ1-5,TRBV7-2,.,TGTGCCAGCAGCTTTCAGGTAGCTCAGCCCCAGCATTTT,CASSFQVAQPQHF
.,TRBJ2-7,TRBV6-6,.,TGTGCCAGCAGCGTGGAGGCAGGTCCCTACGAGCAGTACTTC,CASSVEAGPYEQYF
.,TRBJ2-7,TRBV4-1,.,TGCGCCAGCAGCCAAGAAGTCGGCTACGAGCAGTACTTC,CASSQEVGYEQYF
.,TRBJ1-1,TRBV5-1,.,TGCGCCAGCAGCACCGGATCCGGGGCGTTGGTCACTGAAGCTTTCTTT,CASSTGSGALVTEAFF
.,TRBJ1-1,TRBV7-2,.,TGTGCCAGCAGCCAGGCAGGAAACACTGAAGCTTTCTTT,CASSQAGNTEAFF
.,TRBJ2-3,TRBV2,.,TGTGCCAGCAGCCCACAGGGAAGCACAGATACGCAGTATTTT,CASSPQGSTDTQYF
.,TRBJ1-2,TRBV7-2,.,TGTGCCAGCAGCTTAGATGGGACCCCCAAAGTGCACTATGGCTACACCTTC,CASSLDGTPKVHYGYTF